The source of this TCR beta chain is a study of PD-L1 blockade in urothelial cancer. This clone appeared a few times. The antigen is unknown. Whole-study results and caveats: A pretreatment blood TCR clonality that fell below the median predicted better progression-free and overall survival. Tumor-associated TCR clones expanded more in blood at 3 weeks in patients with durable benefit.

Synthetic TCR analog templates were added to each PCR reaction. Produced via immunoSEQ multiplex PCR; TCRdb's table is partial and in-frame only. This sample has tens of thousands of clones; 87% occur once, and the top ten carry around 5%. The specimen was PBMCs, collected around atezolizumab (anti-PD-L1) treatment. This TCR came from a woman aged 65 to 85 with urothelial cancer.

The CDR3 coding sequence is TGTGCCTGGTCCCGGGGGGTAGGAACTGAAGCTTTCTTT. Translating it yields CAWSRGVGTEAFF. J is TRBJ1-1 and V is TRBV30; TRBD1 is a possible D gene (5 bases). Germline V gene sequence: CDR1 GTSNPN, CDR2 SVGIG (reference sequence). V lost 5 bases, J lost 5 bases, and 15 bases lay in between. The length of the CDR3 is 13 residues. The variable domain in full, with the rest retrieved from reference TRBV30 and TRBJ1-1, is SQTIHQWPATLVQPVGSPLSLECTVEGTSNPNLYWYRQAAGRGLQLLFYSVGIGQISSEVPQNLSASRPQDRQFILSSKKLLLSDSGFYLCAWSRGVGTEAFFGQGTRLTVV.